Each of the 23 T cell receptor beta chains below was sequenced from the same sample in a study of response to subunit inactivated influenza vaccine. One entry per CDR3 protein results from TCRdb running MiXCR on the RT-PCR reads. Among around 470,000 distinct CDR3 sequences listed, around 7.7% were seen once. This specimen consisted of PBMCs from blood, obtained roughly 24 months after vaccination. These receptors originate from a man between 50 and 70 years old who received an inactivated influenza vaccine.

The chain uses TRBV7-2 and TRBJ1-1, with 7 bases matching TRBD1. With 2 bases clipped from V and 0 bases from J, the junction kept 3 bases outside the gene matches. CDR3 length: 15 residues. Germline CDR1 is SGHTA and CDR2 is FQGNSA. The CDR3 nucleotides are TGTGCCAGCAGCTTAAGGGGGCCCCTGAACACTGAAGCTTTCTTT. This gives the protein CASSLRGPLNTEAFF.

This clonotype was observed at least ten times. The rearrangement joins TRBV9 to TRBJ1-4; 8 nucleotides line up with TRBD1. The CDR3 has 16 amino acids. V shed 0 bases, J shed 5 bases, and the junction held 6 bases outside the gene matches. Germline CDR1 is SGDLS and CDR2 is YYNGEE. For the CDR3, the DNA is TGTGCCAGCAGCGTAGACCAGGGGGCCAGGAATGAAAAACTGTTTTTT. Protein product: CASSVDQGARNEKLFF. Variable domain in full (rest from reference TRBV9 and TRBJ1-4): DSGVTQTPKHLITATGQRVTLRCSPRSGDLSVYWYQQSLDQGLQFLIQYYNGEERAKGNILERFSAQQFPDLHSELNLSSLELGDSALYFCASSVDQGARNEKLFFGSGTQLSVL.

This clonotype was observed many times. The chain uses TRBV15 and TRBJ2-7, with D possibly TRBD2 on 6 matching bases. The CDR3 loop spans 12 amino acids. CDR1 is LNHNV, CDR2 YYDKDF, per germline (reference sequence). V shed 4 bases and J shed 6 bases, with 10 bases lying between them. CDR3 DNA sequence: TGTGCCACCAGCAAGGCCGGGGGCGAGCAGTACTTC. It is translated as CATSKAGGEQYF.

In nucleotides, the CDR3 is TGTGCCAGCAGCTCCGGGACAGCCCTCAACACCGGGGAGCTGTTTTTT. Translating it yields CASSSGTALNTGELFF. This chain joins TRBV3-1 and TRBJ2-2, with 7 bases matching TRBD1. The CDR3 has 16 amino acids. The V gene end was trimmed by 5 bases and the J gene end by 2 bases; junction bases not matched to a gene: 8. CDR1 is LGHDT, CDR2 YNNKEL, per germline (reference sequence).

This clonotype was counted between two and nine times. The CDR3 is CAPGSSTREETQYF. CDR3 nucleotide sequence: TGTGCCCCCGGAAGTTCAACGAGGGAAGAGACCCAGTACTTC. The chain carries TRBV6-2 or TRBV6-3 and TRBJ2-5; a weak D match, TRBD2 (5 bases). V was cut by 11 bases and J by 3 bases, with 19 bases left in between. Germline CDR1 reads MNHEY; CDR2 reads SVGEGT. This CDR3 has 14 amino acids.

This clonotype has more than one count but fewer than ten. V gene TRBV7-9 combines with J gene TRBJ2-1; no reliable D call. This CDR3 is built from 14 residues. V was cut by 2 bases and J by 8 bases, with 13 bases left in between. Germline CDR1 SEHNR, CDR2 FQNEAQ (reference sequence). CDR3 residues: CASSLRTPNDEQFF. CDR3 DNA: TGTGCCAGCAGCTTAAGGACCCCGAACGATGAGCAGTTCTTC.

This clonotype was recorded a few times. CDR3 residues: CASTIRMGLAPLHF. CDR3 nucleotide sequence: TGTGCCAGCACTATAAGGATGGGGTTGGCACCCCTCCACTTT. V and J are TRBV6-1 and TRBJ1-6; D remains ambiguous. Germline loops: CDR1 MNHNS, CDR2 SASEGT. The germline V and J ends were trimmed by 7 bases and 11 bases, with 18 bases remaining between them. The CDR3 loop spans 14 amino acids.

The table lists this clonotype with many counts. The CDR3 region has the DNA TGTGCCAGCAGTTTATGGGGGACAGAGACTGAAGCTTTCTTT. Translation: CASSLWGTETEAFF. V is TRBV27 and J is TRBJ1-1, with TRBD1 matching 7 bases. Germline V gene lookup returns CDR1 MNHEY and CDR2 SMNVEV (reference sequence). This CDR3 has 14 residues. V lost 1 base and J lost 5; bases outside the gene matches: 4.

The CDR3 DNA follows: TGTGCCAGCAGCGCCCCTGTGGGACTCTACGAGCAGTACTTC. This sequence encodes CASSAPVGLYEQYF. This chain joins TRBV5-8 and TRBJ2-7; tentatively, D is TRBD2 (6 bases). V was trimmed by 4 bases and J by 3 bases, leaving 14 bases between them. CDR1 and CDR2 (germline): SGHTS, YDEGEE. CDR3 size: 14 residues. Using reference TRBV5-8 and TRBJ2-7 for the parts outside the CDR3, the full variable domain is EAGVTQSPTHLIKTRGQQATLRCSPISGHTSVYWYQQALGLGLQFLLWYDEGEERNRGNFPPRFSGRQFPNYSSELNVNALELEDSALYLCASSAPVGLYEQYFGPGTRLTVT.

This clonotype came up a few times. The chain carries TRBV7-9 and TRBJ2-1; D possibly corresponds to TRBD2 (5 bases). Germline loops: CDR1 SEHNR, CDR2 FQNEAQ (reference sequence). The CDR3 contains 15 residues. V gave up 1 base and J gave up 7 bases, with 14 bases separating them. CDR3 loop: CASSLGQVGGNEQFF. DNA of the CDR3: TGTGCCAGCAGCTTAGGGCAAGTGGGCGGGAATGAGCAGTTCTTC.

The V call is TRBV30, the J call TRBJ2-7, with unresolved D. Between the trimmed V and J ends, which lost 0 bases and 0 bases, there was a span of 3 bases. The CDR3 sequence is 12 residues long. Germline-derived CDR1 and CDR2 are GTSNPN and SVGIG (reference sequence). Written as DNA, the CDR3 is TGTGCCTGGAGTGTATTCTCCTACGAGCAGTACTTC. As protein: CAWSVFSYEQYF.

This clonotype was detected ten times or more. The chain carries TRBV20-1 and TRBJ2-7; 9 positions match TRBD1. CDR1 and CDR2 (germline): DFQATT, SNEGSKA (reference sequence). This CDR3 region has 12 residues. V shed 7 bases and J 3 bases; nucleotides not matched to a gene: 4. DNA of the CDR3: TGCAGTGGTAAGACAGGGGGCTACGAGCAGTACTTC. It specifies CSGKTGGYEQYF.

This clonotype was recorded many times. The J gene is TRBJ2-7, the V gene TRBV7-2, with 7 bases matching TRBD1. Germline V lookup: CDR1 SGHTA, CDR2 FQGNSA. Trimming took 5 bases from V and 2 from J; bases not matched to a gene: 6. CDR3 size: 14 residues. The CDR3 spells CASSPGDRPYEQYF. CDR3 nucleotides: TGTGCCAGCAGCCCAGGGGACAGACCCTACGAGCAGTACTTC.

V usage is TRBV11-2 and J usage is TRBJ2-7; 10 bases are a match to TRBD1. Losses at the gene ends were 2 bases for V and 0 bases for J; bases not matched to a gene: 7. This CDR3 comprises 17 residues. The germline gives CDR1 SGHAT, CDR2 FQNNGV. The DNA of the CDR3 is TGTGCCAGCAGCTTAATGGGACAGGGGCCCTACTCCTACGAGCAGTACTTC. Amino acids: CASSLMGQGPYSYEQYF.

CDR3 sequence: CASSSGTSGGAGVWETQYF. The CDR3 nucleotides read TGTGCCAGCAGTTCGGGGACTAGCGGGGGGGCCGGTGTTTGGGAGACCCAGTACTTC. The chain is built from TRBV12-3 or TRBV12-4 and TRBJ2-5; 16 positions agree with TRBD2. V lost 4 bases to trimming and J lost 5 bases; unmatched junction nucleotides: 13. The CDR3 length is 19 residues.

This clonotype was detected many times. The V call is TRBV28, the J call TRBJ1-2; possibly TRBD1 for D (5 bases). With 2 bases removed from V and 7 bases from J, the gap between germline ends came to 17 bases. Germline CDR1 is MDHEN and CDR2 is SYDVKM. The CDR3 is made up of 15 amino acids. This CDR3 reads CASSLPRTTGGGYTF. The CDR3 DNA reads TGTGCCAGCAGTTTACCCCGGACCACCGGGGGTGGCTACACCTTC.

The genes are TRBV5-1 and TRBJ1-6, with 8 bases identical to TRBD1. Trimming removed 4 bases from V and 5 bases from J; junction bases left unmatched: 8. Germline CDR1 is SGHRS and CDR2 is YFSETQ. This CDR3 is 16 amino acids long. The CDR3 loop is CASSPEAGGNNSPLHF. CDR3 sequence (DNA): TGCGCCAGCAGCCCGGAGGCAGGGGGCAATAATTCACCCCTCCACTTT.

This chain uses TRBV24-1 with TRBJ2-5; 7 nucleotides align to TRBD1. The CDR3 runs to 15 residues. V shed 5 bases, J shed 4 bases, and the junction held 9 bases outside the gene matches. The germline CDR1 and CDR2 sequences are KGHDR and SFDVKD. The CDR3 region is CATSGRGRVGETQYF. Written as DNA, the CDR3 is TGTGCCACCAGTGGTAGGGGGCGCGTTGGAGAGACCCAGTACTTC.

The V and J genes are TRBV6-1 and TRBJ2-7; 9 positions agree with TRBD2. The ends lost 6 bases at V and 0 bases at J; junction bases unmatched: 12. The germline V gene encodes CDR1 MNHNS and CDR2 SASEGT. The CDR3 consists of 17 residues. CDR3 residues: CASRDTPGLAPSYEQYF. In nucleotides, the CDR3 is TGTGCCAGCAGAGACACGCCGGGACTAGCCCCCTCCTACGAGCAGTACTTC.

This clonotype has just a few counts. The CDR3 sequence: CSALEGVYEQYF. CDR3 DNA sequence: TGCAGCGCTCTTGAGGGGGTTTACGAGCAGTACTTC. The chain carries TRBV29-1 and TRBJ2-7; possibly TRBD1 for D (6 bases). This CDR3 comprises 12 residues. With 7 bases removed from V and 4 bases from J, the gap between germline ends came to 14 bases. CDR1 and CDR2 from the germline V gene are SQVTM and ANQGSEA.

The sample holds a few counts of this clonotype. V usage is TRBV10-3 and J usage is TRBJ2-5, with TRBD1 matching over 7 bases. The junction had 3 bases not matched to a gene; V was cut back by 5 bases and J by 0 bases. The CDR3 runs to 14 residues. Germline-derived CDR1 and CDR2 are ENHRY and SYGVKD. In DNA, the CDR3 is TGTGCCATCAGTTACAGGGGCCACCAAGAGACCCAGTACTTC. Translated, it gives CAISYRGHQETQYF.

The CDR3 region has the DNA TGCGCCAGCAGTAGCGGGGGGACCCAGTTCTTC. It codes for CASSSGGTQFF. The chain joins TRBV4-3 to TRBJ2-1; 10 nucleotides agree with TRBD2. The ends lost 6 bases at V and 13 bases at J; junction bases unmatched: 3. The germline CDR1 and CDR2 sequences are LGHNA and YSLEER. The CDR3 is made up of 11 amino acids.

The table lists this clonotype with many counts. The V call is TRBV20-1, the J call TRBJ2-5; D perhaps matches TRBD2 (6 bases). The CDR3 is 13 amino acids. Trimming pared 4 bases from V and 7 bases from J, leaving 16 bases between. Germline V CDR1 and CDR2: DFQATT, SNEGSKA (reference sequence). The CDR3 spells CSAITGRDGTQYF. The CDR3, as DNA: TGCAGTGCTATAACGGGGCGGGACGGGACCCAGTACTTC.